A selection of T cell receptor beta chains follows, all from one sample in a study of blood T cell repertoires in COVID-19. Here immunoSEQ multiplex PCR was the method, and the copy in TCRdb shows in-frame clones only, minus some. The sample has about 340,000 clones; 80% to 90% are singletons. Source material: PBMCs or T cells enriched from blood (not recorded which). These TCRs come from a woman in her forties with acute COVID-19. Each CDR3 is given with its conserved first and last residue. For some rows the clone size is stated as once, few or many, or as a class when expanded; others skip it.

.,TRBV7-5,CARSLTSGILETQYF
.,TRBV14,CASSRIGPSAETQYF
once,TRBV4-3,CASSLGAKWEGGYTF
.,TRBV18,CASSPLTDSYGYTF
.,TRBV5-1,CASSSLSGNTIYF
.,TRBV7-9,CASSLAGNRGYGYTF
large,TRBV5-6,CASSLVLQETQYF
few,TRBV9,CASSVEGQGNTEAFF
.,TRBV20-1,CSASTGYGYTF
once,TRBV19,CASSRPGIQGTSSGNTIYF
.,TRBV3-1/TRBV3-2,CATLPARVNSPLHF
.,TRBV28,CASSGYTDRNTIYF
.,TRBV7-9,CASSQDSRNSPLHF
.,TRBV6-5,CASSSTGPVNEKLFF
.,TRBV2,CASAGDYSNQPQHF
.,TRBV6-2/TRBV6-3,CASSRPGLEQETQYF
.,TRBV5-1,CASSLDFAGGLSDTQYF
.,TRBV18,CASSRGISGNTIYF